This T cell receptor (beta chain) was observed in a study of Ad26.COV2.S vaccination and SARS-CoV-2 variants listed by TCRdb under 2021. Regarding the study in general: Donors in the vaccine arm were drawn from COV1001, a multicentre, randomized, double-blind, placebo-controlled phase I-IIa trial testing Ad26.COV2.S in healthy adults. Ad26.COV2.S was administered intramuscularly at 5 x 10^10 or 1 x 10^11 viral particles, either as a single shot or as two shots given 56 days apart. TCRbeta repertoire sequencing was used to assess the specificity and breadth of SARS-CoV-2-reactive T cell receptors after Ad26.COV2.S vaccination. A total of roughly 30 samples were included in the TCR-sequenced set, comprising roughly 19 Ad26.COV2.S vaccine recipients, 5 placebo recipients and 8 SARS-CoV-2 convalescent individuals. Participants in the trial were split at random into five groups of five each, receiving low-dose or high-dose Ad26.COV2.S once or twice, or else placebo on both occasions. Throughout the experiments and outcome assessment, investigators stayed blinded to trial group allocation.

In the case of this clone: It lacks a known antigen. Base-call qualities are not available, and no considerably larger clone is one nucleotide away.

The immunoSEQ Assay was the method used to sequence TCRbeta CDR3 regions. After extraction, genomic DNA underwent amplification by bias-controlled multiplex PCR, followed by high-throughput sequencing. As for how the authors treated the data: To quantify the absolute abundance of every unique TCRbeta CDR3 region, sequences were collapsed and filtered. Usable DNA was measured by amplifying reference genes present in all nucleated cells, and TCRbeta template counts were normalized to that usable DNA to estimate T cell fraction. Repertoire TCRs were annotated as SARS-CoV-2-specific when V gene, CDR3 amino acid sequence and J gene were exactly matched to a known reactive TCR set. The reference SARS-CoV-2 TCR set came from MIRA and was filtered for enrichment in COVID-19-positive ImmuneCODE repertoires, removing public or cross-reactive TCRs. Based on the MIRA antigens, annotated TCRs were further analysed at the level of specific ORF or position within ORF. Breadth was defined as the number of annotated unique rearrangements divided by the total number of unique productive rearrangements, and depth was defined as the summed frequency of the annotated unique rearrangements. Two-sided Wilcoxon rank-sum tests were used to compare TCR breadth between groups. In its TCRdb copy, this immuneACCESS table keeps in-frame sequences only and misses some clones. Where compared with another copy, unresolved V genes explain less than half of these, and the others have no known cause. Clonal size and the V and J genes are those of that table, whereas D and trimming came from the DNA. Across this sample there are approximately 350,000 clones, with around nine tenths seen only once. The top ten constitute about 3.4% of the sample.

What the work shows at the level of the full study, not this receptor alone: Spike-specific TCR breadth was higher in Ad26.COV2.S recipients than in placebo recipients (P = 0.0014). According to the authors, total T cell responses may have been underestimated by the TCR breadth and depth analyses. Comparable non-spike TCR breadth was observed between vaccine and placebo recipients, consistent with only spike being contained in the vaccine. After vaccination, substantial breadth of spike-specific CD8+ and CD4+ T cell responses was reported. The study was not powered to compare responses between vaccine doses or regimens.

In light of the paper, this sample's treatment or condition label describes: over 15 received Ad26.COV2.S at low or high dose, single or two shots; about 5 received placebo; per-sample allocation not given. Repertoires of vaccine and placebo recipients were sequenced from samples taken on day 63 after the first injection. Between 29 July and 7 August 2020, Cohort 1b enrolled about two dozen adults aged 18-55 years at one site in Boston, USA. As a vaccine, Ad26.COV2.S was a replication-incompetent adenovirus type 26 vector that expressed a prefusion-stabilized SARS-CoV-2 spike protein derived from the original Wuhan strain. After removal of 9 bases from V and 2 bases from J, the junction retains 4 bases not matched to a gene. CDR1 and CDR2, looked up from the germline V gene, are ENHRY and SYGVKD. Measured from the cysteine to the phenylalanine, the CDR3 is 13 residues long. The sequence is cut down to CDR3 DNA, 39 bases in frame from base 1.

This material consisted of peripheral blood, taken in a trial of Ad26.COV2.S vaccine versus placebo. The V and J genes are TRBV10-3 and TRBJ1-1, and 9 junction bases match TRBD1. The sequence was collected from a person between 18 and 60 years old who received the Ad26.COV2.S COVID-19 vaccine or a placebo. DNA sequence: TGTGCCATTGGGACAGGGACAAACACTGAAGCTTTCTTT. This yields the protein CAIGTGTNTEAFF.